The rows below give T cell receptor beta chains drawn from one sample of a study of cytomegalovirus exposure and HLA in healthy donors. The data were produced by immunoSEQ multiplex PCR, yet TCRdb's version contains in-frame clones alone and is incomplete. Among 200,000 to 250,000 clones listed, around four fifths were seen once. Sequencing input: PBMCs. These receptors were obtained from a woman aged 18-35 years in good health and CMV-seronegative. Both conserved end residues are part of each CDR3. D genes are given only for firm matches. Only part of the rows carry a size: once, few, many, or a class if the clone is expanded.

cdr3_nt	cdr3_aa	clone_size	v_call	d_call	j_call
TGTGCCAGCAGTTGGACTAGCGGGGGTTCGAGTTCTAGCACAGATACGCAGTATTTT	CASSWTSGGSSSSTDTQYF	NA	TRBV2	TRBD2	TRBJ2-3
TGTGCCAGCAGCTTAACGCGGGGAGAAAAACTGTTTTTT	CASSLTRGEKLFF	once	TRBV7-3	NA	TRBJ1-4
TGTGCCAGCCTTTGGGTGGCGGGGGGAGATACGCAGTATTTT	CASLWVAGGDTQYF	NA	TRBV7-2	TRBD2	TRBJ2-3
TGTGCCAGCTCACCACTCTTGGGTTCGGATACGCAGTATTTT	CASSPLLGSDTQYF	NA	TRBV18	NA	TRBJ2-3
TGTGCCAGCAGTTCCGCGCGGCTGAACACCGGGGAGCTGTTTTTT	CASSSARLNTGELFF	NA	TRBV6-6	NA	TRBJ2-2
TGTGCCACCAGCAGGACAGGGATCGGAGAGACCCAGTACTTC	CATSRTGIGETQYF	NA	TRBV15	TRBD1	TRBJ2-5
TGCGCCAGCAGCGGGGCCTCCGGCGCCTACGAGCAGTACTTC	CASSGASGAYEQYF	once	TRBV5-1	NA	TRBJ2-7
TGTGCCACCAGCTACAGGGAGGACACTGAAGCTTTCTTT	CATSYREDTEAFF	NA	TRBV15	NA	TRBJ1-1
TGTGCCAGCGAATTCGGTCTCCTCCGCAACGAGCAGTACTTC	CASEFGLLRNEQYF	NA	TRBV6-1	NA	TRBJ2-7
TGTGCCAGTAGTTTCGGGGGTAACTATGGCTACACCTTC	CASSFGGNYGYTF	NA	TRBV19	NA	TRBJ1-2
TGCGCCAGCAGCAGAGGGACTAGCGGTCCCTCCTACGAGCAGTACTTC	CASSRGTSGPSYEQYF	NA	TRBV4-1	TRBD2	TRBJ2-7
TGTGCCAGCAGCCAAGACAGGTACTCCTACGAGCAGTACTTC	CASSQDRYSYEQYF	NA	TRBV9	NA	TRBJ2-7
TGTGCCAGCAGTGCCCATTACAATGAGCAGTTCTTC	CASSAHYNEQFF	NA	TRBV2	NA	TRBJ2-1
TGTGCCAGCAATGGAGGCTACGAGCAGTACTTC	CASNGGYEQYF	once	TRBV6-5	NA	TRBJ2-7
TGCAGCGCCTGGGAAGTTCAGGGCAGGGGGGATTACTATGGCTACACCTTC	CSAWEVQGRGDYYGYTF	NA	TRBV29-1	TRBD1	TRBJ1-2
TGTGCCTGGAGTCATACCGAGGGGTCGGAGTTCTTC	CAWSHTEGSEFF	NA	TRBV30	NA	TRBJ2-1
TGTGCCAGCAGCGTAGGCTCTAGCGTAGCCTACGAGCAGTACTTC	CASSVGSSVAYEQYF	NA	TRBV9	NA	TRBJ2-7
TGTGCCAGCAGTGGCAGCTTAGGGGGTGAAAGCTACACCTTC	CASSGSLGGESYTF	NA	TRBV6-5	NA	TRBJ1-2